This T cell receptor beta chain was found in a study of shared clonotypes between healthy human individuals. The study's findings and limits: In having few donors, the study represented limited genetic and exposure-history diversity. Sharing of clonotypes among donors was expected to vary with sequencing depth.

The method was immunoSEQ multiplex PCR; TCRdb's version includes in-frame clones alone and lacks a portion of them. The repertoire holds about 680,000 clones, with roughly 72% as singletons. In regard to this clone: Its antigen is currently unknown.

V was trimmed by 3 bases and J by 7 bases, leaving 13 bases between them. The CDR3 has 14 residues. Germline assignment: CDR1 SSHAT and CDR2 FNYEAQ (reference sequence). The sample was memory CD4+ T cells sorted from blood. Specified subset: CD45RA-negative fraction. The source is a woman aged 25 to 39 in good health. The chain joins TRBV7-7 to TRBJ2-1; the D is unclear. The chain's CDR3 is CASSLSLKANEQFF. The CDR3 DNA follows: TGTGCCAGCAGCTTGAGCTTAAAAGCAAATGAGCAGTTCTTC.